Sequencing of this T cell receptor (beta chain) was carried out in a study of shared clonotypes between healthy human individuals. Produced via immunoSEQ multiplex PCR; TCRdb's table is partial and in-frame only. The sample has about 2.1 million clones, over 85% seen once; the top ten hold around 1.7%. Findings and caveats of the study: Larger estimated richness was generally recorded for naive subsets relative to memory subsets.

As to this clone: Its antigen is not known.

In germline, CDR1 is LGHNA, CDR2 YNFKEQ. The CDR3 spans 15 residues. V was pared by 6 bases and J by 6 bases, with 10 bases of the junction left unmatched. Positively selected for CCR7, the CD45RO-negative cells used as naive CD8 cells excluded terminally differentiated effector memory CD45RA+ cells. The sequenced sample consisted of naive CD8+ T cells from PBMCs. The chain is built from TRBV4-2 and TRBJ2-3; 9 bases align to TRBD2. The receptor was derived from a man aged 18 to 35 in good health. Some clones in this sample may be carry-over from other donors' samples. This CDR3 is CASRPRAGGPDTQYF. The CDR3 nucleotides are TGTGCCAGCAGGCCAAGGGCGGGAGGGCCGGATACGCAGTATTTT.